This TCR beta chain was sequenced in a study of blood T cell repertoires in COVID-19. Looking at the study overall: The United States, Italy and Spain were the sources of the acute and convalescent COVID-19 samples. The analysed material was cDNA or gDNA that came from T cells, B-cell-depleted T cells, or PBMCs.

Authors' methods: The authors estimated nucleated cell counts from reference gene primer amplification. Measured with immunoSEQ multiplex PCR; TCRdb has only the in-frame clones, and not every one. The V and J calls and the clone size are those of that table, but D and trimming were determined from the DNA. The sample carries 57,000 or so clones, around 85% recorded once. The V and J ends lost 3 bases and 2 bases, in that order; junction bases with no gene match: 3. The CDR3 length is 15 residues. The V gene's germline CDR1 is SGHTS and CDR2 YDEGEE. This clone was counted only a few times. The sequence came from a man between 65 and 80 years old with active COVID-19. Sequenced: peripheral blood. V usage is TRBV5-8 and J usage is TRBJ2-5; TRBD2 agrees at 11 bases. In DNA form, the CDR3 reads TGTGCCAGCAGCTCAGGGACTAGCGGACAAGAGACCCAGTACTTC. Amino acids: CASSSGTSGQETQYF.